Below are 16 T cell receptor beta chains sequenced from a single sample in a study of T-cell reconstitution after alpha-beta-depleted transplantation in children. Unique molecular identifiers featured in how the TCRbeta library was prepared. One entry per CDR3 protein results from TCRdb running MiXCR on the PCR reads. The table lists about 830,000 distinct CDR3 sequences, less than 20% of them singletons, with approximately 4.5% in the top ten. The sample in question was PBMCs, mostly from graft donor cells, obtained 360 days after TCRalphabeta/CD19-depleted stem cell transplant. These receptor sequences come from a male patient between 5 and 17 years old who had a stem cell transplant for acute lymphoblastic leukemia, so the T cells may come from the graft donor.

This clonotype was seen a handful of times. The CDR3 DNA is TGTGCCAGCAGTGAGGGGGCGTTTTTGAAAGCTTTCTTT. Protein sequence: CASSEGAFLKAFF. The chain links TRBV6-1 to TRBJ1-1, with D tentatively TRBD1 (6 bases). The CDR3 spans 13 residues. CDR1 is MNHNS, CDR2 SASEGT, per germline. V lost 3 bases to trimming and J lost 9 bases, with 14 bases between them.

V and J are TRBV7-9 and TRBJ1-4, with a tentative D call TRBD1 (5 bases). CDR3 size: 14 residues. With 3 bases removed from V and 5 bases from J, the gap between germline ends came to 10 bases. CDR1 SEHNR and CDR2 FQNEAQ come from the germline V gene (reference sequence). CDR3 sequence (DNA): TGTGCCAGCAGCTTTTCAGGGTCGAATGAAAAACTGTTTTTT. Its protein product is CASSFSGSNEKLFF.

This clonotype came up a few times. This chain uses TRBV7-2 with TRBJ2-7; 8 bases line up with TRBD2. The junction had 9 bases not matched to a gene; V was cut back by 5 bases and J by 3 bases. CDR3 length equals 15 residues. CDR1 and CDR2 (germline): SGHTA, FQGNSA. The CDR3 loop reads CASSRRGAGVYEQYF. In nucleotides, the CDR3 is TGTGCCAGCAGCCGCCGCGGAGCGGGAGTCTACGAGCAGTACTTC.

At least ten counts were recorded for this clonotype. This chain connects TRBV12-3 or TRBV12-4 to TRBJ2-7, with TRBD1 matching 11 bases. Trimming at V came to 5 bases and at J to 1 base, leaving 4 bases not matched to a gene. This CDR3 has 15 amino acids. The CDR3: CASSRRDRGSYEQYF. The CDR3 DNA reads as TGTGCCAGCAGTCGCCGGGACAGGGGGTCCTACGAGCAGTACTTC.

The chain combines TRBV12-3 or TRBV12-4 with TRBJ2-3, with D perhaps given as TRBD1 or TRBD2 (6 bases each). The CDR3 spans 16 residues. Trimming removed 3 bases at V and 0 bases at J, with 13 bases between. CDR3 in DNA: TGTGCCAGCAGTTTGGGGGGCTTCCGTAGCACAGATACGCAGTATTTT. This gives the protein CASSLGGFRSTDTQYF.

As to this clonotype: A read error may account for a junction end that differs from germline. This chain links TRBV7-2 with TRBJ1-4, with D possibly TRBD1 on 6 matching bases. Per germline, CDR1 SGHTA and CDR2 FQGNSA. The CDR3 has 17 residues. The CDR3 coding sequence is TGTGCCAGCAGCCCTACCCCCCCACAGGGTTTAGGGGAAAAACTGATTTTT. This translates into CASSPTPPQGLGEKLIF.

The chain is built from TRBV12-3 or TRBV12-4 and TRBJ2-3; D is perhaps TRBD1 (7 bases). This CDR3 has 14 residues. V shed 5 bases and J shed 6 bases, with 15 bases lying between them. CDR3 DNA: TGTGCCAGCAGTAATTGGGACAGCGGGGATACGCAGTATTTT. Its protein is CASSNWDSGDTQYF.

The chain couples TRBV6-5 to TRBJ2-1; 12 bases fit TRBD2. The CDR3 sequence is 18 residues long. Germline trimming cut 2 bases from V and 8 bases from J; bases unmatched to any gene: 13. Germline CDR1 is MNHEY and CDR2 is SVGAGI. The CDR3 region has the DNA TGTGCCAGCAGTTACCGCCATGTCCTAGGACTAGCGGGATATGAGCAGTTCTTC. It yields the protein CASSYRHVLGLAGYEQFF.

Comments on this clonotype: This may be a read error, as it is one base from a much larger clone. This chain connects TRBV13 to TRBJ2-1; no reliable D call. CDR3 size: 14 residues. The germline V gene has CDR1 PRHDT and CDR2 FYEKMQ (reference sequence). The V gene lost 8 bases and the J gene lost 0 bases, with 11 bases spanning the gap. CDR3 nucleotides: TGTGCCAGCGGCCCCGGAGTCTCCTACAATGAGCAGTTCTTC. Translating it yields CASGPGVSYNEQFF.

This clonotype has a handful of counts. The chain has TRBV5-1 and TRBJ1-1, with D unresolved. Per the germline V gene, CDR1 is SGHRS and CDR2 is YFSETQ. The CDR3 contains 15 residues. Trimming pared 0 bases from V and 1 base from J, leaving 10 bases between. The CDR3 DNA follows: TGCGCCAGCAGCTTGGCGGTTATTTGGAACACTGAAGCTTTCTTT. Its protein is CASSLAVIWNTEAFF.

This chain uses TRBV27 with TRBJ1-2; perhaps TRBD1 as D (5 bases). The germline V and J ends were trimmed by 2 bases and 5 bases, with 12 bases remaining between them. Germline V CDR1 and CDR2: MNHEY, SMNVEV (reference sequence). The CDR3 totals 14 residues. The CDR3 here is CASSLKGIGYGYTF. As DNA, the CDR3 is TGTGCCAGCAGTTTAAAGGGGATCGGATATGGCTACACCTTC.

Only a few counts were recorded for this clonotype. The chain uses TRBV9 and TRBJ1-2, with 8 bases that match TRBD1. V lost 4 bases and J lost 0; bases outside the gene matches: 8. This CDR3 spans 16 amino acids. Germline V gene data show CDR1 as SGDLS and CDR2 as YYNGEE. CDR3 loop: CASSLGQGNSNYGYTF. CDR3 in DNA: TGTGCCAGCAGCCTTGGACAGGGAAATTCTAACTATGGCTACACCTTC.

The gene calls are TRBV5-1 and TRBJ2-1, with 11 bases matching TRBD2. Germline V CDR1 and CDR2: SGHRS, YFSETQ. The length of the CDR3 is 15 residues. V gave up 6 bases and J gave up 8 bases; unmatched junction bases: 10. The CDR3 nucleotides read TGCGCCAGCAAAGGCATAGCGGGAGGGCCCGATGAGCAGTTCTTC. Translating gives CASKGIAGGPDEQFF.

This clonotype was detected only a few times. The chain has TRBV29-1 and TRBJ2-1, with 12 bases lining up with TRBD1. The CDR3 is 17 amino acids. In germline, CDR1 is SQVTM, CDR2 ANQGSEA. J gave up 8 bases and V 4 bases, and 15 bases lay outside the gene matches. CDR3 region: CSVVPGQGARGDDEQFF. The CDR3, as DNA: TGCAGCGTTGTCCCGGGACAGGGGGCGCGTGGGGATGATGAGCAGTTCTTC.

The DNA of the CDR3 is TGTGCCAGCAGTAGTGTGGACTTCGTGGACAGGGACGGGGAAAAACTGTTTTTT. This sequence encodes CASSSVDFVDRDGEKLFF. The chain couples TRBV27 to TRBJ1-4; TRBD1 matches at 8 bases. CDR3 length: 18 residues. V lost 5 bases to trimming and J lost 8 bases; unmatched junction nucleotides: 19. Per germline, CDR1 MNHEY and CDR2 SMNVEV (reference sequence).

This chain joins TRBV7-8 and TRBJ1-5; D is possibly TRBD1 (6 bases). The V gene lost 1 base and the J gene lost 6 bases, with 16 bases spanning the gap. Germline CDR1 SGHVS, CDR2 FQNEAQ. This CDR3 is built from 16 residues. CDR3 bases: TGTGCCAGCAGCTTAGGGGGATGGGGGGGCGGTCAGCCCCAGCATTTT. Residues: CASSLGGWGGGQPQHF.